These 8 T cell receptor beta chains were all obtained from the same sample, sequenced in a study of shared clonotypes between healthy human individuals. The assay was immunoSEQ multiplex PCR, and TCRdb's table has in-frame clones only and misses some. The table lists millions of clones, 85% to 95% of them singletons. Sample: naive CD4+ T cells sorted from blood. Stated subset: CD45RA+ positively selected. The receptors were gathered from a man aged 18 to 35 in good health.

J is TRBJ2-5 and V is TRBV6-1; D unresolved. This CDR3 has 13 amino acids. Trimming removed 6 bases at V and 4 bases at J, with 12 bases between. Looked up from germline, CDR1 is MNHNS and CDR2 is SASEGT. The DNA of the CDR3 is TGTGCCAGCAGGTACATTGACCGAGAGACCCAGTACTTC. Translated, it gives CASRYIDRETQYF.

The DNA of the CDR3 is TGTGCCAGCAGTGAGGGGGCGACAGGGGGAAAAGTGCTGTTTTTT. Translating gives CASSEGATGGKVLFF. The chain carries TRBV2 and TRBJ1-4, with 9 nucleotides matching TRBD1. V shed 3 bases and J 14 bases; nucleotides not matched to a gene: 13. Germline V gives CDR1 SNHLY, CDR2 FYNNEI. The CDR3 has 15 amino acids.

The chain uses TRBV19 and TRBJ1-3; no reliable D call. The germline gives CDR1 LNHDA, CDR2 SQIVND (reference sequence). The V end lost 5 bases, the J end lost 0 bases, and 11 bases lay between the germline ends. The CDR3 is made up of 15 amino acids. The CDR3 DNA reads as TGTGCCAGTAGTGTCGGAGTGGACTCTGGAAACACCATATATTTT. Translating gives CASSVGVDSGNTIYF.

This clone was counted a single time. The gene calls are TRBV2 and TRBJ2-3; the match to TRBD2 covers 7 bases. V gave up 9 bases and J gave up 2 bases; unmatched junction bases: 8. This CDR3 spans 14 amino acids. In germline, CDR1 is SNHLY, CDR2 FYNNEI. The CDR3 loop reads CASTPSGLTDTQYF. In nucleotides, the CDR3 is TGTGCCAGTACGCCTAGCGGCCTCACAGATACGCAGTATTTT.

The rearrangement links TRBV2 to TRBJ1-5; TRBD1 matches 9 bases. The CDR3 is 16 residues long. The V gene end was trimmed by 5 bases and the J gene end by 0 bases; junction bases not matched to a gene: 5. CDR1 and CDR2 (germline): SNHLY, FYNNEI. CDR3 residues: CASSWTGENSNQPQHF. Here the CDR3 DNA reads TGTGCCAGCAGTTGGACAGGGGAGAATAGCAATCAGCCCCAGCATTTT. Using reference TRBV2 and TRBJ1-5 for the parts outside the CDR3, the full variable domain is EPEVTQTPSHQVTQMGQEVILRCVPISNHLYFYWYRQILGQKVEFLVSFYNNEISEKSEIFDDQFSVERPDGSNFTLKIRSTKLEDSAMYFCASSWTGENSNQPQHFGDGTRLSIL.

The gene calls are TRBV2 and TRBJ2-5, with 10 nucleotides matching TRBD2. The CDR3 totals 14 residues. Germline-derived CDR1 and CDR2 are SNHLY and FYNNEI. The ends lost 5 bases at V and 4 bases at J; junction bases unmatched: 4. As DNA, the CDR3 is TGTGCCAGCAGTCGAGCGGGGGGGCTAGAGACCCAGTACTTC. It yields the protein CASSRAGGLETQYF.

The chain carries TRBV6-4 and TRBJ1-6; no reliable D call. Germline CDR1 reads MRHNA; CDR2 reads SNTAGT. This CDR3 is built from 11 residues. The germline V and J ends were trimmed by 11 bases and 9 bases, with 11 bases remaining between them. The CDR3 loop is CAPLGSSPLHF. CDR3 nucleotides: TGTGCCCCCCTCGGGAGTTCACCCCTCCACTTT.

This chain uses TRBV18 with TRBJ1-6, with 10 bases aligning to TRBD1. The J segment lost 8 bases and the V segment lost 6 bases, leaving 10 bases of the junction unmatched. The CDR3 covers 16 residues. Germline CDR1 KGHSH, CDR2 LQKENI. CDR3 sequence: CASSTTSGTGDSPLHF. CDR3 in DNA: TGTGCCAGCTCCACCACGTCCGGGACAGGGGATTCACCCCTCCACTTT.